A single sample gave rise to the 26 T cell receptor beta chains below, sequenced in a study of neoadjuvant nivolumab and ipilimumab in lung cancer. Libraries were prepared by immunoSEQ multiplex PCR; TCRdb keeps only in-frame clonotypes and omits some of them. The table lists more than 40,000 clones, roughly 90% of them singletons. Sequenced here: blood, sampled before neoadjuvant nivolumab, alone or with ipilimumab. These receptors all stem from an adult with non-small cell lung cancer. Some clones in this sample may be carry-over from other donors' samples.

This chain connects TRBV6-5 to TRBJ2-7; unclear D gene. V lost 0 bases and J lost 2, with 11 bases in between. CDR1 and CDR2 from the germline V gene are MNHEY and SVGAGI. This CDR3 is 15 amino acids long. The CDR3 here is CASSYSVDGTYEQYF. The CDR3 nucleotides read TGTGCCAGCAGTTACTCAGTCGACGGAACCTACGAGCAGTACTTC.

The chain uses TRBV7-2 and TRBJ1-4; D call uncertain. The CDR3 runs 14 residues. Trimming cost V 5 bases and J 3 bases, with 10 bases left between them. Germline V gives CDR1 SGHTA, CDR2 FQGNSA. This CDR3 is CASSLAQANEKLFF. CDR3 DNA sequence: TGTGCCAGCAGCCTGGCGCAGGCTAATGAAAAACTGTTTTTT.

The V gene is TRBV6-5, the J gene TRBJ2-1; 15 bases are shared with TRBD2. This CDR3 has 16 amino acids. J was trimmed by 4 bases and V by 4 bases; bases with no gene match: 2. Germline-derived CDR1 and CDR2 are MNHEY and SVGAGI. CDR3 coding DNA: TGTGCCAGCAGTTCCGGACTAGCGGGAGGGTACAATGAGCAGTTCTTC. Translating gives CASSSGLAGGYNEQFF.

The genes are TRBV2 and TRBJ2-5, with 9 positions matching TRBD1. This CDR3 is built from 14 residues. Per the germline V gene, CDR1 is SNHLY and CDR2 is FYNNEI. V lost 7 bases and J lost 2; bases outside the gene matches: 5. CDR3 bases: TGTGCCAGCATCCGACAGGGGGTACAAGAGACCCAGTACTTC. Amino acids: CASIRQGVQETQYF.

The V gene is TRBV5-1, the J gene TRBJ1-3; no firm D call. CDR1 and CDR2 (germline): SGHRS, YFSETQ. The CDR3 length is 16 residues. The ends were cut back, 4 bases at V and 0 bases at J, with 14 bases in the middle. CDR3 DNA sequence: TGCGCCAGCAGCGATGGAGGCTACAGCTCTGGAAACACCATATATTTT. Encoded protein: CASSDGGYSSGNTIYF. The whole variable domain, filled in from reference TRBV5-1 and TRBJ1-3, reads KAGVTQTPRYLIKTRGQQVTLSCSPISGHRSVSWYQQTPGQGLQFLFEYFSETQRNKGNFPGRFSGRQFSNSRSEMNVSTLELGDSALYLCASSDGGYSSGNTIYFGEGSWLTVV.

The chain carries TRBV10-3 and TRBJ2-7; TRBD1 aligns across 8 bases. The CDR3 runs 15 residues. The J segment lost 5 bases and the V segment lost 6 bases, leaving 12 bases of the junction unmatched. The germline gives CDR1 ENHRY, CDR2 SYGVKD. The DNA for the CDR3 is TGTGCCATCAGAGACGGACAGGGATCTAACAACGAGCAGTACTTC. This gives the protein CAIRDGQGSNNEQYF.

The chain links TRBV5-1 to TRBJ1-2; D unclear. The CDR3 contains 14 residues. CDR1 is SGHRS, CDR2 YFSETQ, per germline. With 3 bases removed from V and 3 bases from J, the gap between germline ends came to 12 bases. This CDR3 is CASSSSGWDYGYTF. The CDR3 nucleotides are TGCGCCAGCAGCTCCTCAGGTTGGGACTATGGCTACACCTTC. Full variable domain (missing parts from reference TRBV5-1 and TRBJ1-2): KAGVTQTPRYLIKTRGQQVTLSCSPISGHRSVSWYQQTPGQGLQFLFEYFSETQRNKGNFPGRFSGRQFSNSRSEMNVSTLELGDSALYLCASSSSGWDYGYTFGSGTRLTVV.

This clone was detected a few times. The CDR3 DNA is TGCAGCGCACAGGGTTCCATGAACACTGAAGCTTTCTTT. Protein sequence: CSAQGSMNTEAFF. The gene calls are TRBV29-1 and TRBJ1-1; TRBD1 is a possible D gene (6 bases). Germline V CDR1 and CDR2: SQVTM, ANQGSEA. There are 13 residues in the CDR3. V dropped 7 bases and J dropped 0 bases, with 12 bases sitting between them.

The chain employs TRBV5-1 and TRBJ1-1, with no clear D. This CDR3 has 15 amino acids. Between the trimmed V and J ends, which lost 0 bases and 1 base, there was a span of 10 bases. Looked up from germline, CDR1 is SGHRS and CDR2 is YFSETQ. In DNA form, the CDR3 reads TGCGCCAGCAGCTTGGATTTTCGGCGGAACACTGAAGCTTTCTTT. Translating gives CASSLDFRRNTEAFF.

This rearrangement joins TRBV27 to TRBJ2-2; TRBD2 agrees at 8 bases. CDR3 length: 16 residues. In germline, CDR1 is MNHEY, CDR2 SMNVEV (reference sequence). The V segment lost 2 bases and the J segment 1 base; nucleotides outside the gene matches: 3. The CDR3 region is CASSLLAGGNTGELFF. Written as DNA, the CDR3 is TGTGCCAGCAGTTTACTGGCGGGAGGGAACACCGGGGAGCTGTTTTTT.

V gene TRBV6-1 combines with J gene TRBJ1-5; perhaps TRBD1 as D (6 bases). V shed 5 bases and J shed 2 bases, with 13 bases lying between them. Germline assignment: CDR1 MNHNS and CDR2 SASEGT. CDR3 length equals 15 residues. Here the CDR3 DNA reads TGTGCCAGCAGTCAGACAGGATTCGGCAATCAGCCCCAGCATTTT. Amino acids: CASSQTGFGNQPQHF.

The V call is TRBV11-2, the J call TRBJ2-1; tentatively, D is TRBD1 or TRBD2 (5 bases each). Between the trimmed V and J ends, which lost 6 bases and 5 bases, there was a span of 11 bases. CDR3 length: 13 residues. Germline V gives CDR1 SGHAT, CDR2 FQNNGV. The CDR3 DNA reads as TGTGCCAGCAGTTACGGGACGAACAATGAGCAGTTCTTC. Protein sequence: CASSYGTNNEQFF.

This rearrangement joins TRBV19 to TRBJ1-2; 9 nucleotides agree with TRBD1. This CDR3 has 14 residues. The germline V gene has CDR1 LNHDA and CDR2 SQIVND (reference sequence). V was pared by 3 bases and J by 2 bases, with 1 base of the junction left unmatched. CDR3 DNA: TGTGCCAGTAGTATGGGACAGGGAAACTATGGCTACACCTTC. Its protein product is CASSMGQGNYGYTF.

This clone has just a few counts. The V call is TRBV7-2, the J call TRBJ2-1; D call uncertain. The germline gives CDR1 SGHTA, CDR2 FQGNSA. This CDR3 contains 12 residues. With 3 bases removed from V and 9 bases from J, the gap between germline ends came to 9 bases. The CDR3 is CASSFDTGEQFF. The CDR3 nucleotides are TGTGCCAGCAGCTTCGACACCGGTGAGCAGTTCTTC.

CDR3 in DNA: TGTGCCAGCCCAGGGGCCGGCGGGACAGGGGGATTCTACGAGCAGTACTTC. Protein: CASPGAGGTGGFYEQYF. The V gene is TRBV25-1, the J gene TRBJ2-7, with TRBD1 matching 11 bases. Germline V gene data show CDR1 as MGHDK and CDR2 as SYGVNS. V lost 8 bases, J lost 3 bases, and 15 bases stayed unmatched. This CDR3 is built from 17 residues.

This chain links TRBV30 with TRBJ2-4; possible D gene TRBD2, 6 bases. This CDR3 is 12 amino acids long. Trimming took off 5 bases at V and 6 bases at J, with 11 bases between the two ends. The germline V gene encodes CDR1 GTSNPN and CDR2 SVGIG (reference sequence). The CDR3 loop is CAWPGLRNIQYF. CDR3 DNA sequence: TGTGCCTGGCCGGGACTCCGAAACATTCAGTACTTC.

This clone showed up just once. The genes are TRBV7-9 and TRBJ1-5; D unresolved. The V gene's germline CDR1 is SEHNR and CDR2 FQNEAQ (reference sequence). Trimming shortened V by 1 base and J by 5 bases, and 6 bases separated the two germline ends. The CDR3 has 13 residues. The CDR3 here is CASSLEGDQPQHF. DNA of the CDR3: TGTGCCAGCAGCTTAGAAGGCGATCAGCCCCAGCATTTT.

This chain links TRBV5-6 with TRBJ1-2; D uncertain. The CDR3 has 12 amino acids. V was cut by 1 base and J by 2 bases, with 3 bases left in between. Germline V gene data show CDR1 as SGHDT and CDR2 as YYEEEE. This CDR3 is CASSLKNYGYTF. The CDR3 DNA follows: TGTGCCAGCAGCTTGAAAAACTATGGCTACACCTTC.

The chain recombines TRBV18 with TRBJ2-7, with TRBD2 matching over 14 bases. The length of the CDR3 is 16 residues. CDR1 KGHSH and CDR2 LQKENI come from the germline V gene. V lost 3 bases, J lost 5 bases, and 6 bases stayed unmatched. CDR3 DNA: TGTGCCAGCTCACCCGGGACTAGCGGGAGAGTTAACGAGCAGTACTTC. Protein sequence: CASSPGTSGRVNEQYF.

The J gene is TRBJ2-7, the V gene TRBV18; 8 positions match TRBD2. Germline CDR1 KGHSH, CDR2 LQKENI. The CDR3 runs 15 residues. With V trimmed by 3 bases and J by 3 bases, 7 bases remained unmatched. The CDR3 nucleotides are TGTGCCAGCTCACCGAACCTAGCGGGCTTCTACGAGCAGTACTTC. This translates into CASSPNLAGFYEQYF.

This clone was observed a single time. The chain couples TRBV7-8 to TRBJ2-1; 11 nucleotides agree with TRBD2. The CDR3 covers 15 residues. Germline V gene data show CDR1 as SGHVS and CDR2 as FQNEAQ. Trimming removed 4 bases from V and 4 bases from J; junction bases left unmatched: 3. CDR3 sequence reads: CASSSRLAGYNEQFF. Here the CDR3 DNA reads TGTGCCAGCAGCTCTCGACTAGCGGGATACAATGAGCAGTTCTTC.

The V call is TRBV29-1, the J call TRBJ1-1; tentative D call: TRBD1 (5 bases). The germline V gene has CDR1 SQVTM and CDR2 ANQGSEA. This CDR3 is built from 12 residues. The ends were cut back, 1 base at V and 3 bases at J, with 6 bases in the middle. The CDR3 region is CSVEAGHTEAFF. As DNA, the CDR3 is TGCAGCGTTGAAGCGGGACACACTGAAGCTTTCTTT.

In its sample, this clone is medium-sized. V and J are TRBV19 and TRBJ2-7; 8 nucleotides line up with TRBD2. This CDR3 region has 15 residues. Germline loops: CDR1 LNHDA, CDR2 SQIVND (reference sequence). J lost 0 bases, V lost 3 bases, and 4 bases had no gene match. Here the CDR3 DNA reads TGTGCCAGTAGTATCACTAGCGGCAGCTCCTACGAGCAGTACTTC. Translating it yields CASSITSGSSYEQYF.

This sequence joins TRBV5-4 and TRBJ2-1, with TRBD2 matching 11 bases. CDR3 length: 15 residues. Trimming took 6 bases from V and 4 from J; bases not matched to a gene: 6. Germline V gene data show CDR1 as SGHNT and CDR2 as YYREEE (reference sequence). CDR3 in amino acids: CASTSGTSGYNEQFF. As DNA, the CDR3 is TGTGCCAGCACCTCTGGGACTAGCGGATACAATGAGCAGTTCTTC.

This chain uses TRBV7-2 with TRBJ1-1, with D maybe TRBD1 (6 bases). V was clipped by 4 bases and J by 6 bases, with 12 bases between them. CDR1 is SGHTA, CDR2 FQGNSA, per germline. This CDR3 comprises 13 residues. For the CDR3, the DNA is TGTGCCAGCAGCTCCGACGACAGGCCTGAAGCTTTCTTT. It translates to CASSSDDRPEAFF.

This chain uses TRBV7-9 with TRBJ2-5, with 12 positions matching TRBD2. This CDR3 is built from 17 residues. Germline loops: CDR1 SEHNR, CDR2 FQNEAQ (reference sequence). Germline trimming cut 4 bases from V and 5 bases from J; bases unmatched to any gene: 11. CDR3 nucleotide sequence: TGTGCCAGCAGCTCAAGACTAGCGGGAGTGGGATGGGAGACCCAGTACTTC. Protein product: CASSSRLAGVGWETQYF.